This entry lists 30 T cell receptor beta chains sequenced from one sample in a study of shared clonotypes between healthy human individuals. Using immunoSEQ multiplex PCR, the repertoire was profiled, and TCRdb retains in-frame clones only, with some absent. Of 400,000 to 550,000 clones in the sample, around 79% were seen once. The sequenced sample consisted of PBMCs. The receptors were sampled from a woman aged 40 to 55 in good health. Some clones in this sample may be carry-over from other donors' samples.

In DNA form, the CDR3 reads TGTGCCAGCAGATACCCTACCGGAACCGGGGAGCTGTTTTTT. Translation gives CASRYPTGTGELFF. This chain links TRBV7-2 with TRBJ2-2; D is unresolved. The CDR3 runs to 14 residues. Germline values: CDR1 SGHTA, CDR2 FQGNSA. V lost 6 bases, J lost 5 bases, and 13 bases lay in between. Filled out from reference TRBV7-2 and TRBJ2-2, the complete variable domain reads GAGVSQSPSNKVTEKGKDVELRCDPISGHTALYWYRQSLGQGLEFLIYFQGNSAPDKSGLPSDRFSAERTGGSVSTLTIQRTQQEDSAVYLCASRYPTGTGELFFGEGSRLTVL.

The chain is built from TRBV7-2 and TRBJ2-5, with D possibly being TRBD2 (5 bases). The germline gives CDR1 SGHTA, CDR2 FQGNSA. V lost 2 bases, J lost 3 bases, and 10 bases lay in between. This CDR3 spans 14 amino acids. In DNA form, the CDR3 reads TGTGCCAGCAGCTTATCTCACGGGGAAGAGACCCAGTACTTC. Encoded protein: CASSLSHGEETQYF. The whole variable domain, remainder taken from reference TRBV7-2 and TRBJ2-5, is GAGVSQSPSNKVTEKGKDVELRCDPISGHTALYWYRQSLGQGLEFLIYFQGNSAPDKSGLPSDRFSAERTGGSVSTLTIQRTQQEDSAVYLCASSLSHGEETQYFGPGTRLLVL.

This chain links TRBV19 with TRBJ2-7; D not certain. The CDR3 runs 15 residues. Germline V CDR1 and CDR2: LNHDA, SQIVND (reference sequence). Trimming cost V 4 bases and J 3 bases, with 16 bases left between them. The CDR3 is CASSNGDGVNYEQYF. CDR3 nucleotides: TGTGCCAGTAGTAACGGAGACGGAGTAAACTACGAGCAGTACTTC.

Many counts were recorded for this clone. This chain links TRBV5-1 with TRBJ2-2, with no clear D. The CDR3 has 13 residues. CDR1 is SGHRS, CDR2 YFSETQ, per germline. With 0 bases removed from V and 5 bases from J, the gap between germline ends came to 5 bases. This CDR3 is CASSLADTGELFF. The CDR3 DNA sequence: TGCGCCAGCAGCTTGGCAGATACCGGGGAGCTGTTTTTT. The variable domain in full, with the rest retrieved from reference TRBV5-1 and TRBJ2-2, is KAGVTQTPRYLIKTRGQQVTLSCSPISGHRSVSWYQQTPGQGLQFLFEYFSETQRNKGNFPGRFSGRQFSNSRSEMNVSTLELGDSALYLCASSLADTGELFFGEGSRLTVL.

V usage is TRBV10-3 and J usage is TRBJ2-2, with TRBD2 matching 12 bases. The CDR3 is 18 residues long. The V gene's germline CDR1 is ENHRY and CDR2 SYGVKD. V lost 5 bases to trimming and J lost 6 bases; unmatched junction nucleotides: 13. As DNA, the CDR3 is TGTGCCATCAGTTCGGGACGGCCGGGACTAGCGGGTTCCGGGGAGCTGTTTTTT. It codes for CAISSGRPGLAGSGELFF.

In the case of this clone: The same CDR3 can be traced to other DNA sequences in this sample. The CDR3 protein is CASSRQASYEQYF. The CDR3 DNA is TGTGCCAGCAGCAGACAGGCCTCCTACGAGCAGTACTTC. The chain recombines TRBV6-5 with TRBJ2-7; D possibly corresponds to TRBD1 (6 bases). V was shortened by 6 bases and J by 0 bases, with 9 bases between the two germline ends. The CDR3 is 13 residues long. Germline CDR1 reads MNHEY; CDR2 reads SVGAGI.

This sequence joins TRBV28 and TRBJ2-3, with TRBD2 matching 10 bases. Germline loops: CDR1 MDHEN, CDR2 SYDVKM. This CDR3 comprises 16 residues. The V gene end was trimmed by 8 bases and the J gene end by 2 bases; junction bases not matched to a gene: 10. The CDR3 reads CASGPLGLAYTDTQYF. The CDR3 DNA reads TGTGCCAGCGGCCCACTGGGACTAGCGTACACAGATACGCAGTATTTT.

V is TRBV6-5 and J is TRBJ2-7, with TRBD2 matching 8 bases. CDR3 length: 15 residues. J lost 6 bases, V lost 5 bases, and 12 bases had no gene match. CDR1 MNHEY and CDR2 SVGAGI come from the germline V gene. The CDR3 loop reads CASSPRSGSFTEQYF. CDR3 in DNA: TGTGCCAGCAGTCCCCGGAGCGGGAGCTTTACCGAGCAGTACTTC.

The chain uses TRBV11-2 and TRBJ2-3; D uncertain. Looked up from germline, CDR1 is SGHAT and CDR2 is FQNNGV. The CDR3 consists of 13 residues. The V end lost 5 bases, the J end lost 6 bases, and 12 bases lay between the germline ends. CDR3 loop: CASSLSLFDTQYF. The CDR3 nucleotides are TGTGCCAGCAGCCTATCCCTTTTCGATACGCAGTATTTT.

CDR3 DNA: TGTGCCAGCAGCTTAGCCCTAGCGCCAAATGAGCAGTTCTTC. As protein: CASSLALAPNEQFF. This rearrangement joins TRBV7-2 to TRBJ2-1; possibly TRBD2 for D (6 bases). Germline loops: CDR1 SGHTA, CDR2 FQGNSA. This CDR3 has 14 amino acids. Trimming cost V 0 bases and J 7 bases, with 10 bases left between them.

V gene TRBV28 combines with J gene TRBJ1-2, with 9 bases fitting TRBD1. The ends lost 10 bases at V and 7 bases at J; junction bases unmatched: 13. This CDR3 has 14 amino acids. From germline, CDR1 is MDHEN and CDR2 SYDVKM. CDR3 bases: TGTGCCACCTCACTAATACAGGGGGCGGGTGGCTACACCTTC. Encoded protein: CATSLIQGAGGYTF.

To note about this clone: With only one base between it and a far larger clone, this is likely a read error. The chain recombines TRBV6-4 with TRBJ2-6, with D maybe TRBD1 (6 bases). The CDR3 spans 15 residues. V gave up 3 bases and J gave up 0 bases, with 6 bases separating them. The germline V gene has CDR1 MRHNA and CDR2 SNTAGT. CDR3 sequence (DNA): TGTGCCAGCAGTGAGGACAGCTCTGGGGCCAACGTCCTGACTTTC. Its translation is CASSEDSSGANVLTF.

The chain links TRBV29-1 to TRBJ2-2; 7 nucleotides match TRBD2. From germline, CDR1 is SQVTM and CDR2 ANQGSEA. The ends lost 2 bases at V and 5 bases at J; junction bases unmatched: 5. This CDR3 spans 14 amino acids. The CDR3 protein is CSVEKSGGTGELFF. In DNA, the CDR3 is TGCAGCGTTGAAAAGTCGGGGGGAACCGGGGAGCTGTTTTTT.

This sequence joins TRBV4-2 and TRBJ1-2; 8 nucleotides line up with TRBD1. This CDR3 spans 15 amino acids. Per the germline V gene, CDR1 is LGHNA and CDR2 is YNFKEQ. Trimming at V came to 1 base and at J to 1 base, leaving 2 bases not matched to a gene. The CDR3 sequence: CASSQGTGGNYGYTF. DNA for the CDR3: TGTGCCAGCAGCCAAGGAACAGGGGGTAACTATGGCTACACCTTC.

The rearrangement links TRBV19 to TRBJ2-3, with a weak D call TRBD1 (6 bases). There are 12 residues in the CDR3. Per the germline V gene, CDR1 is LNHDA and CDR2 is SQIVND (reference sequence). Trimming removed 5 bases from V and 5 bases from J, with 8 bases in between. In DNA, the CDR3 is TGTGCCAGTAGTGAGGGGGTAGATACGCAGTATTTT. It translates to CASSEGVDTQYF. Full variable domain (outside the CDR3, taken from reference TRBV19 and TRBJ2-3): DGGITQSPKYLFRKEGQNVTLSCEQNLNHDAMYWYRQDPGQGLRLIYYSQIVNDFQKGDIAEGYSVSREKKESFPLTVTSAQKNPTAFYLCASSEGVDTQYFGPGTRLTVL.

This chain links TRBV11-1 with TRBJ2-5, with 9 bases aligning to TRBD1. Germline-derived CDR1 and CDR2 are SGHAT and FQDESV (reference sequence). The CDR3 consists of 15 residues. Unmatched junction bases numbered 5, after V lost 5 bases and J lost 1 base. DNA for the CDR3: TGTGCCAGCAGCATGAAGGGACAGGGCCAAGAGACCCAGTACTTC. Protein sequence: CASSMKGQGQETQYF. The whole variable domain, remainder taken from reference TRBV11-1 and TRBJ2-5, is EAEVAQSPRYKITEKSQAVAFWCDPISGHATLYWYRQILGQGPELLVQFQDESVVDDSQLPKDRFSAERLKGVDSTLKIQPAELGDSAMYLCASSMKGQGQETQYFGPGTRLLVL.

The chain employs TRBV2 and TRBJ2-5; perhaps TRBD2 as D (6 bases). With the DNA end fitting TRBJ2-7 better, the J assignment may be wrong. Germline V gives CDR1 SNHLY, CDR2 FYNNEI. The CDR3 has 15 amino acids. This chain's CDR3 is CASSDGGYHSYEQYF. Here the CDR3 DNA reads TGTGCCAGCAGTGATGGAGGGTACCACTCCTACGAGCAGTACTTC.

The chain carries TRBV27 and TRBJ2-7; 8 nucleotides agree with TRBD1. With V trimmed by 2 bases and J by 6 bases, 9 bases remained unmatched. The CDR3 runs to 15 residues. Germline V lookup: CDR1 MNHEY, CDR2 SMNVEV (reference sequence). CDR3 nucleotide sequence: TGTGCCAGCAGTTTAACGTGGACAGGGCGTGGCGAGCAGTACTTC. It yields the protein CASSLTWTGRGEQYF.

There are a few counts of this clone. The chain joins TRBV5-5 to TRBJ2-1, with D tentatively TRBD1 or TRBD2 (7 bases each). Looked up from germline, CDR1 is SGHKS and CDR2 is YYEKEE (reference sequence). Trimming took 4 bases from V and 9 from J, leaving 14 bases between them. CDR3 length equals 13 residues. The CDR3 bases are TGTGCCAGCAGCCTGAGCGGGACAGCTGAGCAGTTCTTC. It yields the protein CASSLSGTAEQFF.

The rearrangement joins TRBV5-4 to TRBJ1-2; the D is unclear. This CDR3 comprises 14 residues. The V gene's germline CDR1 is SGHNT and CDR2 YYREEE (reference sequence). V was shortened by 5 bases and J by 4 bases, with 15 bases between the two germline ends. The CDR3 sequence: CASSLPDVVYGYTF. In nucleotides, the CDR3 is TGTGCCAGCAGTCTACCGGACGTAGTCTATGGCTACACCTTC. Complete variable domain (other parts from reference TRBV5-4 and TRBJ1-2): ETGVTQSPTHLIKTRGQQVTLRCSSQSGHNTVSWYQQALGQGPQFIFQYYREEENGRGNFPPRFSGLQFPNYSSELNVNALELDDSALYLCASSLPDVVYGYTFGSGTRLTVV.

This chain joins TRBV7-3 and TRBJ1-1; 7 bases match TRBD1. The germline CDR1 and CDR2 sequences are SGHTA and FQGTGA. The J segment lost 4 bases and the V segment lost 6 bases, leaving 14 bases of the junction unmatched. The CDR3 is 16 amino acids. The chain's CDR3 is CASSQQGPFRGTEAFF. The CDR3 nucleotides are TGTGCCAGCAGTCAACAGGGGCCCTTCCGAGGCACTGAAGCTTTCTTT.

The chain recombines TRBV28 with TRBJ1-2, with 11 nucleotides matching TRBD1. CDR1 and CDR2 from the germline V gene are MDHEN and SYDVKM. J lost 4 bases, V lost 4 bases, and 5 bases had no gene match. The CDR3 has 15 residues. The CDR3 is CASSWGTGGFYGYTF. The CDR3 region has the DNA TGTGCCAGCAGTTGGGGGACAGGGGGTTTCTATGGCTACACCTTC.

Written as DNA, the CDR3 is TGTGCCAGCAGTTGGGTCAGTACCCAAGAGACCCAGTACTTC. Protein sequence: CASSWVSTQETQYF. V gene TRBV6-5 combines with J gene TRBJ2-5; D not certain. CDR1 is MNHEY and CDR2 is SVGAGI in the germline V gene. The CDR3 runs 14 residues. With 4 bases removed from V and 1 base from J, the gap between germline ends came to 10 bases.

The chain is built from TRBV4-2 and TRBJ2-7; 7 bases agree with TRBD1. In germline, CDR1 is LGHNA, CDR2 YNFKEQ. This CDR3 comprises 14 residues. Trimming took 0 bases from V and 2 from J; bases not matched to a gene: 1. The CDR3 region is CASSQEDRAYEQYF. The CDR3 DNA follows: TGTGCCAGCAGCCAAGAAGACAGGGCCTACGAGCAGTACTTC.

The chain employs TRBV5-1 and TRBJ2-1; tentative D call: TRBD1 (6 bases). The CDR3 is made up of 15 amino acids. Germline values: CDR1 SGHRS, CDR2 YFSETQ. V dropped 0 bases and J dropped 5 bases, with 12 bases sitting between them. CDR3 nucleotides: TGCGCCAGCAGCTTGGGGACAGTAGGTAACAATGAGCAGTTCTTC. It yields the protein CASSLGTVGNNEQFF.

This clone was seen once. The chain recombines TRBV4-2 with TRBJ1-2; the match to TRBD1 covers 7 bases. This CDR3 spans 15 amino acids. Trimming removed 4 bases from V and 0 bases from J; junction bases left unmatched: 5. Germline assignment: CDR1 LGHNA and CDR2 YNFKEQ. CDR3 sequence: CASSLRTGTNYGYTF. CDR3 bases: TGTGCCAGCAGCCTACGGACAGGAACTAACTATGGCTACACCTTC.

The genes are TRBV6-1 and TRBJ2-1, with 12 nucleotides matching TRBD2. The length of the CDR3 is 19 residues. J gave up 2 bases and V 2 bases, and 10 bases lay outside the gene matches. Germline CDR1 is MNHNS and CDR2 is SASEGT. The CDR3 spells CASSENAELAGGPYNEQFF. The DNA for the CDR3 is TGTGCCAGCAGTGAAAACGCAGAACTAGCGGGAGGACCCTACAATGAGCAGTTCTTC.

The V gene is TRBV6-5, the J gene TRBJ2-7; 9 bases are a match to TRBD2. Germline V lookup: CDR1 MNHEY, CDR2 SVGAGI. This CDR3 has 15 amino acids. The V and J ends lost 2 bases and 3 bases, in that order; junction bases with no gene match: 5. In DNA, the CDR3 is TGTGCCAGCAGTTACACCGTGACTAGCGGCTACGAGCAGTACTTC. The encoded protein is CASSYTVTSGYEQYF.

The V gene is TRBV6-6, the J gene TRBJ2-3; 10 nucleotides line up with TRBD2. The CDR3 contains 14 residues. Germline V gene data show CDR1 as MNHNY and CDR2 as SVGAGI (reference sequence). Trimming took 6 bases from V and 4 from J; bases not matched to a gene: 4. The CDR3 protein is CASRLAGDADTQYF. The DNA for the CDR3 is TGTGCCAGCAGGCTAGCGGGAGACGCAGATACGCAGTATTTT.

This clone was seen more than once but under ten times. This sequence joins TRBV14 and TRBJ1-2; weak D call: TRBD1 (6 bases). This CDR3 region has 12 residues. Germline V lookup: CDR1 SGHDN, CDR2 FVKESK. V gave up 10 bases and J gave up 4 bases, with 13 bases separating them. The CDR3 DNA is TGTGCCACCCCAGGGGAGAGCTATGGCTACACCTTC. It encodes CATPGESYGYTF.